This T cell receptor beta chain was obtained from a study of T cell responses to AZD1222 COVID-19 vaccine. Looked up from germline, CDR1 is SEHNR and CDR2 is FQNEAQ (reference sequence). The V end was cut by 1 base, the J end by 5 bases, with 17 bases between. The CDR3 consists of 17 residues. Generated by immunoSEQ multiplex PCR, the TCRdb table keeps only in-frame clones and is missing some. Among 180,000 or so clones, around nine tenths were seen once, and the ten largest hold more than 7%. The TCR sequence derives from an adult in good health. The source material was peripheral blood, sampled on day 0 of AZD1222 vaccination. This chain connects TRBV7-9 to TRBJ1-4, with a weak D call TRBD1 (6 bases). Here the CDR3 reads CASSLGGYREGNEKLFF. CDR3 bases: TGTGCCAGCAGCTTAGGTGGATACAGGGAAGGGAATGAAAAACTGTTTTTT.